The clone carrying this T cell receptor (beta chain) has at least ten counts. Trimming removed 4 bases from V and 0 bases from J, with 7 bases in between. From germline, CDR1 is MNHEY and CDR2 SMNVEV (reference sequence). The length of the CDR3 is 14 residues. Preparing the TCRbeta library involved the use of unique molecular identifiers. TCRdb independently ran MiXCR on the PCR reads; one entry per CDR3 protein. The top ten hold over 12% of the sample, which has under 750,000 distinct CDR3 sequences, more than 20% seen once. The source of the sample is a study of T-cell reconstitution after alpha-beta-depleted transplantation in children.

The input for sequencing was PBMCs, mostly from graft donor cells, taken 360 days after TCRalphabeta/CD19-depleted stem cell transplant. This chain uses TRBV27 with TRBJ2-1; D gene ambiguous. This TCR was sampled from a boy under two years old who had a stem cell transplant for acute myeloid leukemia, so the T cells may come from the graft donor. CDR3 region: CASSSRSSYNEQFF. DNA for the CDR3: TGTGCCAGCAGTTCACGAAGCTCCTACAATGAGCAGTTCTTC.